The table lists the clone carrying this T cell receptor (beta chain) with a few counts. Original methodology: The assay estimated nucleated cells by amplifying reference gene primers. The data were produced by immunoSEQ multiplex PCR, yet TCRdb's version contains in-frame clones alone and is incomplete. The V and J calls and clone size come from that table; D and trimming were worked out from the DNA. The sample contains some 69,000 clones, 75% to 90% of which appear only once. The CDR3 totals 15 residues. V lost 2 bases and J lost 6; bases outside the gene matches: 7. Germline lookup yields CDR1 KGHSH and CDR2 LQKENI. These data belong to a study of blood T cell repertoires in COVID-19. Turning to the study itself: T cells, B-cell-depleted T cells, or PBMCs supplied cDNA or gDNA.

The receptor was isolated from a man of 80 years or more with active or convalescent COVID-19. Source material: peripheral blood. The chain combines TRBV18 with TRBJ1-5; the match to TRBD1 covers 7 bases. DNA of the CDR3: TGTGCCAGCTCACCATCGGGACAGTCCGTTCAGCCCCAGCATTTT. Its protein product is CASSPSGQSVQPQHF.